This TCR beta chain originates from a study of T cell responses to AZD1222 COVID-19 vaccine. Study observations and caveats: In a largely white British group with more females than males, clonal diversity was possibly underestimated. Repertoires were obtained only post-peak T cell response. Unmutated regions of variants are reportedly targeted by nearly half of spike-specific TCRs. The CD4 TCRs associated with vaccination extended across spike and predominated at 160-218 and 743-854.

Profiled with immunoSEQ multiplex PCR; TCRdb holds only in-frame clones, not every one. The top ten hold 10% to 13% of the sample, which has tens of thousands of clones, about 91% seen once. About this clone: Its antigen remains unidentified.

Germline CDR1 SEHNR, CDR2 FQNEAQ (reference sequence). V dropped 2 bases and J dropped 11 bases, with 12 bases sitting between them. The CDR3 loop spans 13 amino acids. This chain uses TRBV7-9 with TRBJ2-2; a possible D gene is TRBD1 (6 bases). The clonotype was recovered from an adult in good health. Specimen: peripheral blood, collected on day 0 of MenACWY control vaccination. DNA for the CDR3: TGTGCCAGCAGCTTATCAGGGGTTGGTGAGCTGTTTTTT. This translates into CASSLSGVGELFF.